Each of the 8 T cell receptor beta chains below was sequenced from the same sample in a study of spatial heterogeneity in lung cancer. Time point indicated: sample taken at primary tumor resection. TCRdb called the 5' RACE reads again in MiXCR, with one record for every CDR3 protein. The sample shows around 41,000 distinct CDR3 sequences, nearly 7% of them seen only once. Sequences were derived from PBMCs, sampled at surgery. The origin of the receptors is a female donor with early-stage non-small cell lung cancer.

Many counts were recorded for this clonotype. The chain is built from TRBV10-1 and TRBJ2-7; D uncertain. V lost 2 bases and J 1 base, leaving 12 bases between the germline ends. This CDR3 comprises 15 residues. The germline CDR1 and CDR2 sequences are WNHNN and SYGVQD (reference sequence). The CDR3, as DNA: TGCGCCAGCAGTGAGAGTTTTTCAGCGTCCTACGAGCAGTACTTC. This sequence encodes CASSESFSASYEQYF.

This clonotype occurred a few times. This rearrangement joins TRBV7-9 to TRBJ2-1; 8 bases are a match to TRBD2. CDR1 and CDR2 (germline): SEHNR, FQNEAQ (reference sequence). This CDR3 spans 17 amino acids. V was pared by 1 base and J by 7 bases, with 12 bases of the junction left unmatched. CDR3 nucleotide sequence: TGTGCCAGCAGCTTAGAGGGGAAGGTTAGCGGGGTGAATGAGCAGTTCTTC. As protein: CASSLEGKVSGVNEQFF.

This clonotype was seen a handful of times. The rearrangement joins TRBV4-3 to TRBJ2-5; no firm D call. Trimming shortened V by 0 bases and J by 5 bases, and 7 bases separated the two germline ends. This CDR3 region has 13 residues. Germline V CDR1 and CDR2: LGHNA, YSLEER. CDR3: CASSQDLRETQYF. The CDR3 DNA reads as TGCGCCAGCAGCCAAGACCTGCGTGAGACCCAGTACTTC.

This clonotype has a count of ten or more. The CDR3 bases are TGTGCCTGTCAGCCAGGGGGACCTCAGCCCCAGCATTTT. Protein product: CACQPGGPQPQHF. The V call is TRBV30, the J call TRBJ1-5; 7 nucleotides agree with TRBD1. The CDR3 runs 13 residues. CDR1 is GTSNPN and CDR2 is SVGIG in the germline V gene (reference sequence). The junction had 8 bases not matched to a gene; V was cut back by 6 bases and J by 6 bases.

Only a few counts were recorded for this clonotype. The V and J genes are TRBV20-1 and TRBJ1-1, with D maybe TRBD1 (6 bases). Germline-derived CDR1 and CDR2 are DFQATT and SNEGSKA (reference sequence). The CDR3 spans 13 residues. V dropped 1 base and J dropped 4 bases, with 10 bases sitting between them. The CDR3 DNA reads as TGCAGTGCTAGAGGCAGGGGCGGCACTGAAGCTTTCTTT. Protein product: CSARGRGGTEAFF.

This clonotype was detected ten times or more. The V call is TRBV24-1, the J call TRBJ2-2; the match to TRBD1 covers 9 bases. CDR3 size: 16 residues. Losses at the gene ends were 4 bases for V and 3 bases for J; bases not matched to a gene: 5. Germline lookup yields CDR1 KGHDR and CDR2 SFDVKD. DNA for the CDR3: TGTGCCACCAGTGAGGTGGGACAGGGTCACACCGGGGAGCTGTTTTTT. As protein: CATSEVGQGHTGELFF.

In its sample, this clonotype was seen many times. This chain's CDR3 is CASSYTGDYEQYF. CDR3 DNA sequence: TGTGCCAGCAGTTACACTGGCGACTACGAGCAGTACTTC. The J gene is TRBJ2-7, the V gene TRBV6-5; D is undetermined. Germline V lookup: CDR1 MNHEY, CDR2 SVGAGI. V lost 2 bases and J 3 bases, leaving 8 bases between the germline ends. CDR3 length equals 13 residues.

On this clonotype: The junction differs from germline at one of its ends, possibly a read error. The rearrangement joins TRBV3-1 to TRBJ2-7, with a weak D call TRBD2 (5 bases). Germline CDR1 reads LGHDT; CDR2 reads YNNKEL (reference sequence). CDR3 length equals 16 residues. CDR3 sequence (DNA): TGTGCCAGCAGCCGTAAAATGTTGGAGGTCTCCTACGAGCAGCACTTC. Translation: CASSRKMLEVSYEQHF.